This is a list of T cell receptor beta chains from one sample in a study of T-cell reconstitution after alpha-beta-depleted transplantation in children. One entry per CDR3 protein results from TCRdb running MiXCR on the PCR reads. The sample includes around 680,000 distinct CDR3 sequences, roughly 17% of them seen just once. The starting material was PBMCs from the stem cell graft donor, obtained from the stem cell graft. These TCRs come from a human donor who donated a stem cell graft to a child with acute myeloid leukemia. Each CDR3 is given without its conserved first and last residue.

V	J	CDR3
TRBV20-1	TRBJ2-1	GGIAGDYNEQF
TRBV7-2	TRBJ1-2	ASSRPSSRQSYT
TRBV5-1	TRBJ2-1	ASSFGLSGGVRNEQF
TRBV7-6	TRBJ2-1	ASSGGTAYNEQF
TRBV5-6	TRBJ1-6	ASSFLSSYNSPLH
TRBV7-2	TRBJ2-7	ASSQTTGPYEQY
TRBV7-8	TRBJ1-1	ASTPRRAQGGRAEAF
TRBV29-1	TRBJ1-5	SVEGDSNQPQH
TRBV5-5	TRBJ2-5	ASSQRGQTETQY
TRBV29-1	TRBJ2-4	SVASGDLGNIQY
TRBV5-5	TRBJ1-2	ASSPQLTGKNYGYT
TRBV12-3/TRBV12-4	TRBJ1-1	ASFDRGKSEAF
TRBV10-3	TRBJ2-3	AISELASGGTQY
TRBV12-3/TRBV12-4	TRBJ1-3	ASSRRGGSGNTIY
TRBV12-3/TRBV12-4	TRBJ1-2	ASIGQGENGYT
TRBV2	TRBJ2-5	ASKARQETQY
TRBV20-1	TRBJ2-5	SAPRPGLRGETQY
TRBV6-1	TRBJ1-1	ASSEFKGYTEAF
TRBV5-6	TRBJ2-1	ASSKKGYWF
TRBV7-6	TRBJ2-3	ASSPTTSGGDTQY
TRBV20-1	TRBJ2-5	SASPGDRFEETQY
TRBV20-1	TRBJ1-6	SAEGEDNSPLH
TRBV15	TRBJ1-2	ATSRDLIRDIANYGYT
TRBV10-1	TRBJ1-5	ASSEFRNQPQH
TRBV15	TRBJ1-3	ATSRGDTIY
TRBV6-1	TRBJ2-2	ASAGGVHLNTGELF
TRBV20-1	TRBJ2-2	SASGGAYTGELF
TRBV6-1	TRBJ1-5	ASRARNLRYSNQPQH
TRBV20-1	TRBJ2-5	SSMTSEDATQY
TRBV12-3/TRBV12-4	TRBJ2-2	ASSPQGFTGELF
TRBV4-3	TRBJ1-2	ASSQDLELWGYT
TRBV4-3	TRBJ1-1	ASSQDREISEAF
TRBV4-1	TRBJ2-1	ASSQGERALSYNEQF
TRBV20-1	TRBJ1-4	SAGVRENEKLF
TRBV6-1	TRBJ2-3	ASRNSLGDTQY
TRBV27	TRBJ2-1	ASSFGTSGGLNEQF
TRBV27	TRBJ2-1	ASSSDRGPGYNEQF
TRBV20-1	TRBJ2-2	SAKAENTGELF
TRBV7-2	TRBJ2-3	ASSLAHWQVTDTQY
TRBV20-1	TRBJ2-5	CASGLAGDGEETQY
TRBV20-1	TRBJ1-1	SALDVGAF
TRBV7-2	TRBJ1-4	ASSLGVGQYEKLF
TRBV30	TRBJ2-1	AWSSSYLEQF
TRBV5-1	TRBJ2-7	ASSSGTGLSSYEQY
TRBV25-1	TRBJ2-3	ASSEEQGSRDTQY
TRBV11-2	TRBJ2-3	ASSLQPTGDTQY
TRBV12-3/TRBV12-4	TRBJ2-3	ASRLAGPRDTQY
TRBV20-1	TRBJ2-2	SAREWMKTGELF
TRBV30	TRBJ1-2	AWNLGQGAGYT
TRBV20-1	TRBJ2-4	SASPGTSGRNIQY
TRBV7-6	TRBJ2-3	ASSLRPGYADTQY
TRBV5-6	TRBJ1-6	ASRLSSYNSPLH
TRBV6-5	TRBJ2-3	ASSYSGGPTDTQY
TRBV24-1	TRBJ2-2	ATSDHDRTGELF
TRBV20-1	TRBJ2-3	SALGVTSTDTQY
TRBV6-5	TRBJ2-1	ASSYGTSVYNEQF
TRBV20-1	TRBJ2-3	SAGPTSGGFADTQY
TRBV7-2	TRBJ1-2	ASSVHANYGYT
TRBV5-1	TRBJ2-1	ASSLALGDRVTYNEQF